This T cell receptor beta chain was retrieved from a study of cytomegalovirus exposure and HLA in healthy donors. General observations from the study: The sole available immune exposure information was CMV serostatus. Later findings reportedly placed an Asian-associated ancestry cluster below the roughly 730-donor mean for N-insertions. Overall, around 160 TCR beta chains were annotated as cytomegalovirus-associated.

Primers included in the PCR were 60 Vbeta and 13 Jbeta primers. The repertoire was sequenced with immunoSEQ multiplex PCR; TCRdb's copy has only in-frame clones and lacks some. Found here are 150,000 or so clones, around 75% of them singletons; the top ten hold 1.5% to 2%. Donors counted as nominally healthy when sampled, yet unrecorded immune exposures were likely. The germline V gene encodes CDR1 SGHRS and CDR2 YFSETQ. This CDR3 contains 16 residues. V lost 4 bases, J lost 0 bases, and 13 bases lay in between. In the case of this clone: Its specificity is not known.

This TCR derives from a woman aged 18-29 years in good health and CMV-seronegative. J is TRBJ1-4 and V is TRBV5-1; no reliable D call. The sequenced sample consisted of PBMCs. DNA of the CDR3: TGCGCCAGCAGCCCCGTACTATCGGCAACTAATGAAAAACTGTTTTTT. Translated, it gives CASSPVLSATNEKLFF.